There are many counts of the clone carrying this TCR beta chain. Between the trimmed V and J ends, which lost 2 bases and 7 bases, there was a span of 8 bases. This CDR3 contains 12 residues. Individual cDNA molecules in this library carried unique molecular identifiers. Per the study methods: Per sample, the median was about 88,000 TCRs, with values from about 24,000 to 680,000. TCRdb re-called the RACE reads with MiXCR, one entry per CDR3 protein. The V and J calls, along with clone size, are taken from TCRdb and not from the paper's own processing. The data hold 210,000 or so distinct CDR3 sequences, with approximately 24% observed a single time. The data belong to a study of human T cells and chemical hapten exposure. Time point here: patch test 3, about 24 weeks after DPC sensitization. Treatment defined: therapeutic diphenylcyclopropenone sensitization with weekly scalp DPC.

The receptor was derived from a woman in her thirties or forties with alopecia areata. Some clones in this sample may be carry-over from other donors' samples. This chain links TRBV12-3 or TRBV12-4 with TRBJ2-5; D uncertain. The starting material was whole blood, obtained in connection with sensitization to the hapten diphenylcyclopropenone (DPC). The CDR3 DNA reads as TGTGCCAGCAGTTTACCCTCGGGGACCCAGTACTTC. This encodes CASSLPSGTQYF.